The T cell receptor beta chain described here comes from a study of OX40 agonist ivuxolimab in advanced cancers. Across the study: Those treated in dose escalation had hepatocellular carcinoma, melanoma, renal cell cancer or head and neck cancer.

Note on this clone: Its specificity is not known.

The repertoire was sequenced with immunoSEQ multiplex PCR; TCRdb's copy has only in-frame clones and lacks some. The sample gives roughly 72,000 clones, 85% to 95% of which show up once; 15% to 18% is in the top ten. The length of the CDR3 is 14 residues. From germline, CDR1 is PRHDT and CDR2 FYEKMQ (reference sequence). The ends lost 2 bases at V and 8 bases at J; junction bases unmatched: 8. Study-level points and caveats: Among the least clonally expanded were partial responders at 0.1-3.0 mg/kg.

Patients with a history of autoimmune disease or on systemic immunosuppression were excluded. The clonotype was recovered from an adult with an advanced solid tumor such as melanoma, head and neck, liver or kidney cancer. Specimen: CD4+ or CD8+ T cells sorted from blood, collected in a trial of the OX40 agonist ivuxolimab. This rearrangement joins TRBV13 to TRBJ1-2; 7 nucleotides line up with TRBD1. This chain's CDR3 is CASSLKGTVFGYTF. CDR3 nucleotide sequence: TGTGCCAGCAGCTTAAAAGGGACAGTTTTCGGCTACACCTTC.